These 3 T cell receptor beta chains were all obtained from the same sample, sequenced in a study of blood T cell repertoires in COVID-19. Only in-frame clones appear in the TCRdb table, and some are missing; sequencing was by immunoSEQ multiplex PCR. The sample consists of about 83,000 clones, around 80% of them appearing once. The material sequenced was peripheral blood. The receptors were gathered from a woman older than 75 with acute or convalescent COVID-19.

This clone was detected once. CDR3: CASSVDDRDTNTGELFF. The DNA for the CDR3 is TGTGCCAGCAGCGTAGACGACAGGGATACGAACACCGGGGAGCTGTTTTTT. The V call is TRBV9, the J call TRBJ2-2; 7 positions match TRBD1. This CDR3 contains 17 residues. Losses at the gene ends were 0 bases for V and 0 bases for J; bases not matched to a gene: 5. Looked up from germline, CDR1 is SGDLS and CDR2 is YYNGEE.

This chain's CDR3 is CASSHPRTGGLYEQYF. Written as DNA, the CDR3 is TGTGCCAGCAGCCACCCCCGGACAGGGGGCCTATACGAGCAGTACTTC. The chain is built from TRBV3-1 (or the pseudogene TRBV3-2) and TRBJ2-7; 11 nucleotides line up with TRBD1. The length of the CDR3 is 16 residues. The germline V gene encodes CDR1 LGHDT and CDR2 YNNKEL (reference sequence). Germline trimming cut 3 bases from V and 4 bases from J; bases unmatched to any gene: 8.

The sample holds a few counts of this clone. CDR3 amino acids: CASSTGTDYGYTF. DNA of the CDR3: TGTGCCAGCAGCACAGGGACAGACTATGGCTACACCTTC. The chain couples TRBV5-5 to TRBJ1-2; 7 positions agree with TRBD1. Germline V gene data show CDR1 as SGHKS and CDR2 as YYEKEE (reference sequence). There are 13 residues in the CDR3. The trim removed 4 bases at V and 3 bases at J, leaving 3 bases unmatched.